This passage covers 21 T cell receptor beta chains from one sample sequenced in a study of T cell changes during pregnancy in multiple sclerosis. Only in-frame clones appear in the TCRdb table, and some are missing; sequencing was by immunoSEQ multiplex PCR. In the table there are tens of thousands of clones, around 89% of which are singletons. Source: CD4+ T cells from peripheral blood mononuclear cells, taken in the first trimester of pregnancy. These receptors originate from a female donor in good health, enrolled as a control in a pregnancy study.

CDR3 sequence (DNA): TGCAGTGCTAGACTCGGGAGGCAGTATTTT. Protein product: CSARLGRQYF. The chain is built from TRBV20-1 and TRBJ2-3; D is possibly TRBD2 (6 bases). Trimming removed 2 bases from V and 11 bases from J, with 8 bases in between. CDR3 length: 10 amino acids. Germline assignment: CDR1 DFQATT and CDR2 SNEGSKA (reference sequence).

This chain's CDR3 is CASSRLGEGETQYF. The CDR3 bases are TGTGCCAGCAGTCGCCTCGGGGAAGGAGAGACCCAGTACTTC. The chain combines TRBV27 with TRBJ2-5, with D possibly matching TRBD2 (5 bases). The CDR3 totals 14 residues. CDR1 is MNHEY, CDR2 SMNVEV, per germline (reference sequence). Between the trimmed V and J ends, which lost 5 bases and 4 bases, there was a span of 14 bases.

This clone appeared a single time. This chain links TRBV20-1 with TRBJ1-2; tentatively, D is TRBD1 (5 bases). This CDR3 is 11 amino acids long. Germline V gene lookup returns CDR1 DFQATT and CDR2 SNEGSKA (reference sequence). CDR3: CTLGQISGYTF. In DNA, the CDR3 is TGCACCCTGGGGCAGATTAGTGGCTACACCTTC.

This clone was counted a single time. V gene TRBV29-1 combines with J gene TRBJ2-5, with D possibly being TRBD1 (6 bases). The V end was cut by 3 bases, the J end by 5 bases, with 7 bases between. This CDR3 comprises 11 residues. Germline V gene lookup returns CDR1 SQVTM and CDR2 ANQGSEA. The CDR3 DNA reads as TGCAGCGTTGATCAGGGGGAGACCCAGTACTTC. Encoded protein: CSVDQGETQYF.

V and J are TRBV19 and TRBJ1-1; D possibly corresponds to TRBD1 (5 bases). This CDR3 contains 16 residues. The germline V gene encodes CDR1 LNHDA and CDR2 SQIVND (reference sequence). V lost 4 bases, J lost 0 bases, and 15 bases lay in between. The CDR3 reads CASSRSGSEVNTEAFF. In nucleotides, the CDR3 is TGTGCCAGTAGTAGGTCAGGGTCAGAGGTGAACACTGAAGCTTTCTTT.

The CDR3 is CSVDRNSKTEAFF. CDR3 nucleotides: TGCAGCGTTGACAGGAACTCCAAAACTGAAGCTTTCTTT. J is TRBJ1-1 and V is TRBV29-1, with unresolved D. The germline V gene encodes CDR1 SQVTM and CDR2 ANQGSEA. The V gene lost 3 bases and the J gene lost 5 bases, with 13 bases spanning the gap. This CDR3 is built from 13 residues.

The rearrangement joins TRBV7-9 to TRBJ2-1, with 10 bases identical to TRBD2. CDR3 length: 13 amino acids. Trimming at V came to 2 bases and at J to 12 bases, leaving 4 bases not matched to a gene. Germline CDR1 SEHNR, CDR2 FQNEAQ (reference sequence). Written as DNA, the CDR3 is TGTGCCAGCAGCTTACTAGCGGGGGCGGGGCAGTTCTTC. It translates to CASSLLAGAGQFF. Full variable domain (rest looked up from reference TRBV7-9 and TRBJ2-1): DTGVSQNPRHKITKRGQNVTFRCDPISEHNRLYWYRQTLGQGPEFLTYFQNEAQLEKSRLLSDRFSAERPKGSFSTLEIQRTEQGDSAMYLCASSLLAGAGQFFGPGTRLTVL.

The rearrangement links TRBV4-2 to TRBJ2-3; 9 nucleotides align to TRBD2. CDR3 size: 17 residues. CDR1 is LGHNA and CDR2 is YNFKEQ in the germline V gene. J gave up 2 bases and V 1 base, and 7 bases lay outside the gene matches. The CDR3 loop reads CASSQGRAGGFTDTQYF. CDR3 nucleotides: TGTGCCAGCAGCCAAGGTCGAGCGGGAGGCTTCACAGATACGCAGTATTTT.

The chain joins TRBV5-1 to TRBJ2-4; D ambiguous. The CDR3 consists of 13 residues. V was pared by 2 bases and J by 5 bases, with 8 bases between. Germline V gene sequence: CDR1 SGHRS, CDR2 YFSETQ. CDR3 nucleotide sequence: TGCGCCAGCAGCTTTGACACCCAAAACATTCAGTACTTC. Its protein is CASSFDTQNIQYF.

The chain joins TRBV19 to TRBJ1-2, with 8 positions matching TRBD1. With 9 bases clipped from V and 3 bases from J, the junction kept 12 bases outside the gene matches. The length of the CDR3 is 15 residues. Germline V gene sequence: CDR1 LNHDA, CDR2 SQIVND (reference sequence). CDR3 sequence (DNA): TGTGCCAGACCTCACCGGGACAGGAACCACTATGGCTACACCTTC. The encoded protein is CARPHRDRNHYGYTF. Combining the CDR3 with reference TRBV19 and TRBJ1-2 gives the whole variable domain DGGITQSPKYLFRKEGQNVTLSCEQNLNHDAMYWYRQDPGQGLRLIYYSQIVNDFQKGDIAEGYSVSREKKESFPLTVTSAQKNPTAFYLCARPHRDRNHYGYTFGSGTRLTVV.

CDR3 protein: CASSVEGRGRLGTEAFF. CDR3 DNA sequence: TGTGCCAGCAGCGTAGAAGGCAGGGGGCGCCTAGGAACTGAAGCTTTCTTT. The chain has TRBV9 and TRBJ1-1, with TRBD1 identical over 8 bases. The CDR3 has 17 residues. The junction had 12 bases not matched to a gene; V was cut back by 0 bases and J by 5 bases. Germline V lookup: CDR1 SGDLS, CDR2 YYNGEE.

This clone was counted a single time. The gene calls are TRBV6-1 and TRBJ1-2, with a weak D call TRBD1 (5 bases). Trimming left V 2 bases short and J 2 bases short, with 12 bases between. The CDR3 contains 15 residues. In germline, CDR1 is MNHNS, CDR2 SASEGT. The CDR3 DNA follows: TGTGCCAGCAGTGAACTCTGGGGGGAAAACTATGGCTACACCTTC. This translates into CASSELWGENYGYTF.

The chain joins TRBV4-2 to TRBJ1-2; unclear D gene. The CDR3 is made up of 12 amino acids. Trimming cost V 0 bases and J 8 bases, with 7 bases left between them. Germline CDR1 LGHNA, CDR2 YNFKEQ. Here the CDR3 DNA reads TGTGCCAGCAGCCAAGAACGGGAGGGCTACACCTTC. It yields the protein CASSQEREGYTF.

The CDR3 here is CASSRDRDGQFF. The DNA of the CDR3 is TGTGCCAGCAGTAGGGACAGGGATGGGCAGTTCTTC. The rearrangement uses TRBV11-2 and TRBJ2-1; 9 nucleotides match TRBD1. Looked up from germline, CDR1 is SGHAT and CDR2 is FQNNGV. J lost 12 bases, V lost 6 bases, and 6 bases had no gene match. This CDR3 comprises 12 residues.

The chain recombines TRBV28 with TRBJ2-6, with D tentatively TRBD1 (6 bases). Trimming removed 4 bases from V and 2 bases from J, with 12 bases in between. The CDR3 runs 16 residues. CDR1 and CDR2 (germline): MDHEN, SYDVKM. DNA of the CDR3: TGTGCCAGCAGTTCCCCCGGACAGACTGGGGCCAACGTCCTGACTTTC. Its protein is CASSSPGQTGANVLTF. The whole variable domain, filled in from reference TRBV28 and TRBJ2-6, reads DVKVTQSSRYLVKRTGEKVFLECVQDMDHENMFWYRQDPGLGLRLIYFSYDVKMKEKGDIPEGYSVSREKKERFSLILESASTNQTSMYLCASSSPGQTGANVLTFGAGSRLTVL.

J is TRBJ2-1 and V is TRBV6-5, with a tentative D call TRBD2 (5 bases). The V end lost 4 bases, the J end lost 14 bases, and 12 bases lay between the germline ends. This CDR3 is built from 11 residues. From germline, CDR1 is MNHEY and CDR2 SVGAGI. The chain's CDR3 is CASSSGLGEFF. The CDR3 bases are TGTGCCAGCAGTTCAGGACTTGGGGAGTTCTTC.

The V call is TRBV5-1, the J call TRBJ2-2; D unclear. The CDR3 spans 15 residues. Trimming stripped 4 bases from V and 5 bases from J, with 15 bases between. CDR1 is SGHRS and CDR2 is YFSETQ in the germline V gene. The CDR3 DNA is TGCGCCAGCAGCCCCAACGTTGGGCCTACCGGGGAGCTGTTTTTT. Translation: CASSPNVGPTGELFF.

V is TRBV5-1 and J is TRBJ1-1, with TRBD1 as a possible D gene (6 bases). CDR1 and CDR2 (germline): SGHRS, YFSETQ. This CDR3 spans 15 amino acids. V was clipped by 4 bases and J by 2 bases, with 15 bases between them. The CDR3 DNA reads TGCGCCAGCAGCCCCCCAACAGGGATAAACACTGAAGCTTTCTTT. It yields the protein CASSPPTGINTEAFF.

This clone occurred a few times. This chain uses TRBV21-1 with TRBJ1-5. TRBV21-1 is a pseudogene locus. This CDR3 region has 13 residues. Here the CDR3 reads CASHLRGAQPQHF. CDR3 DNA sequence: TGTGCCAGCCATCTACGGGGGGCTCAGCCCCAGCATTTT.

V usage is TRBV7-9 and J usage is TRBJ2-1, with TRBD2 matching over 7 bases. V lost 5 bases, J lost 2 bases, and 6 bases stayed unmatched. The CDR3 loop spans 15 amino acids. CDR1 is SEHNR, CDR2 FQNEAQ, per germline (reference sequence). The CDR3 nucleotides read TGTGCCAGCAGCCCCTCTGGGGGGGCCTACAATGAGCAGTTCTTC. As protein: CASSPSGGAYNEQFF.

CDR3 in DNA: TGCGCCACGTCCCGGGGACAGAACACTGAAGCTTTCTTT. This codes for CATSRGQNTEAFF. This chain uses TRBV10-1 with TRBJ1-1, with D tentatively TRBD1 (6 bases). This CDR3 comprises 13 residues. Germline V gene lookup returns CDR1 WNHNN and CDR2 SYGVQD (reference sequence). Trimming removed 10 bases from V and 1 base from J, with 13 bases in between.